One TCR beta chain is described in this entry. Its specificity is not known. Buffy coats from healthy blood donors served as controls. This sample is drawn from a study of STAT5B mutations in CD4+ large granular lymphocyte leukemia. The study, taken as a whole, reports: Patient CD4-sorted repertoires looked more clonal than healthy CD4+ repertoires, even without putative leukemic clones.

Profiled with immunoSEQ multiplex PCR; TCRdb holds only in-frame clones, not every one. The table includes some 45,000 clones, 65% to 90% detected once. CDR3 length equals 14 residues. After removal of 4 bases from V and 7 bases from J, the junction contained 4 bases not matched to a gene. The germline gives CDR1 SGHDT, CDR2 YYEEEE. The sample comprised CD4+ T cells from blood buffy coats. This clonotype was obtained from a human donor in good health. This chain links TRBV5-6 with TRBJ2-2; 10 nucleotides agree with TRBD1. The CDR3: CASSRQGAGGELFF. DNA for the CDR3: TGTGCCAGCAGCCGACAGGGGGCAGGCGGGGAGCTGTTTTTT.